Listed below are T cell receptor beta chains from one sample, sequenced in a study of molecular identifiers for immune sequencing clone quantification. MiXCR was run by TCRdb on the PCR reads, yielding one entry per CDR3 protein. The table lists about 640,000 distinct CDR3 sequences, nearly 20% of them singletons. Specimen: naive CD8+ T cells from blood, with Jurkat cell RNA spiked in. The receptor source for this set is a human donor in good health. Some libraries in this study had Jurkat cell RNA spiked in. The CDR3 runs from the conserved cysteine through the conserved F or W. A D gene is named only where the DNA matches it firmly. The size field is filled for only some rows; it gives once, few, many or a size class.

J,size,D,V,DNA,CDR3
TRBJ2-1,.,.,TRBV6-1,TGTGCCAGCAGTGACCGATCAGGGAATGAGCAGTTCTTC,CASSDRSGNEQFF
TRBJ2-1,.,.,TRBV13,TGTGCCAGCAGCCCCACCCCCAGCGCCTTAGAGAATGAGCAGTTCTTC,CASSPTPSALENEQFF
TRBJ2-5,.,.,TRBV4-3,TGCGCCAGCAGCCAAGATTTGAACTGGCGGGCCCCCGGGGAGACCCAGTACTTC,CASSQDLNWRAPGETQYF
TRBJ2-5,many,.,TRBV12-3/TRBV12-4,TGTGCCAGCAGTTCGCCGTCTACGGGACTCTACCAAGAGACCCAGTACTTC,CASSSPSTGLYQETQYF
TRBJ2-7,many,.,TRBV19,TGTGCCAGCCAGGACTTGTACGAGCAGTACTTC,CASQDLYEQYF
TRBJ2-3,many,.,TRBV14,TGTGCCAGCAGCGAAACCTCCACAGATACGCAGTATTTT,CASSETSTDTQYF
TRBJ2-7,.,.,TRBV2,TGTGCCAGCAGTGGAAGGACAACCCACGAGCAGTACTTC,CASSGRTTHEQYF
TRBJ2-7,many,TRBD2,TRBV19,TGTGCCAGTAGTATAGCCGGGACTAGCGGGAGCTCCTACGAGCAGTACTTC,CASSIAGTSGSSYEQYF
TRBJ2-1,.,.,TRBV25-1,TGTGCCAGCAGTGTAAGCAATGAGCAGTTCTTC,CASSVSNEQFF
TRBJ1-4,many,.,TRBV12-3/TRBV12-4,TGTGCCAGCAGTTTTGTCGAAGAAAAACTGTTTTTT,CASSFVEEKLFF
TRBJ2-1,.,.,TRBV7-9,TGTGTCAGCAGCGGGCCGGGACCCGACCGATTAAATGAGCAGTTCTTC,CVSSGPGPDRLNEQFF
TRBJ1-5,many,.,TRBV19,TGTGCCAGTAGGACCACGGTTAGCAATCAGCCCCAGCATTTT,CASRTTVSNQPQHF
TRBJ1-1,.,TRBD1,TRBV6-2/TRBV6-3,TGTGCCGGCAGTTACCCAGGACAGGGGGACACTGAAGCTTTCTTT,CAGSYPGQGDTEAFF
TRBJ2-5,.,.,TRBV12-3/TRBV12-4,TGTGCCAGCAGCAGCGTAGGGCCGGTAGAGGCCCAGTACTTC,CASSSVGPVEAQYF
TRBJ1-3,many,.,TRBV5-4,TGTGCCAGCAGCGCGGGACGGAGCTCTGGAAACACCATATATTTT,CASSAGRSSGNTIYF
TRBJ2-5,many,TRBD2,TRBV19,TGTGCCACCAAATTAATGACTAGCGGCGAAGAGACCCAGTACTTC,CATKLMTSGEETQYF
TRBJ2-7,many,.,TRBV6-2/TRBV6-3,TGTGCCAGCAGTTGGGTCCTGTCCTACGAGCAGTACTTC,CASSWVLSYEQYF
TRBJ2-7,.,TRBD1,TRBV5-1,TGCGCCAGCAGCCTACGACAGGGAGTCTTCTACGAGCAGTACTTC,CASSLRQGVFYEQYF
TRBJ1-1,.,TRBD1,TRBV28,TGTGCCAGCAGTTTAGGACCAGGGACAGGCACTGAGGCTCTCTTT,CASSLGPGTGTEALF
TRBJ2-1,many,.,TRBV14,TGTGCCAGCAGCCAAGGGTCACCGGGGACTGGAAAGTTCTTC,CASSQGSPGTGKFF
TRBJ2-1,few,.,TRBV11-2,TGTGCCAGCAGCTTAGTCCCTTGGCACCTGGAGCGGTTCTTC,CASSLVPWHLERFF
TRBJ2-7,many,.,TRBV28,TGTGCCAGCAGGGACTGGGGTGAGCAGTACTTC,CASRDWGEQYF
TRBJ2-2,.,TRBD1,TRBV24-1,TGTGCCACCAGTGATTTGCGCGGTGGACAGGGGAACACCGGGGAGCTGTTTTTT,CATSDLRGGQGNTGELFF
TRBJ1-1,.,.,TRBV7-9,TGTGCCAGCAGCTTAACCGGGGTCACCACTGAAGCTTTCTTT,CASSLTGVTTEAFF
TRBJ1-5,few,TRBD1,TRBV6-6,TGTGCCAGCAGTTACCCGGAGACAGGGGGCTATCAGCCCCAGCATTTT,CASSYPETGGYQPQHF
TRBJ1-6,few,.,TRBV5-4,TGTGCCAGCAGCTGGGACCCGGGGGGCAATTCACCCCTCCACTTT,CASSWDPGGNSPLHF
TRBJ2-1,few,TRBD2,TRBV7-9,TGTGCCAGCCGGACTAGCGGGAGTCGGGGTGACAATGAGCAGTTCTTC,CASRTSGSRGDNEQFF
TRBJ2-7,many,TRBD2,TRBV29-1,TGCAGCGTTGAGGTTGGCGGGGGGTCGACCTACGAGCAGTACTTC,CSVEVGGGSTYEQYF
TRBJ1-6,.,.,TRBV20-1,TGCAGTGCCACGGGAGGGGTGAGCTCCTATAATTCACCCCTCCACTTT,CSATGGVSSYNSPLHF
TRBJ1-1,.,.,TRBV11-2,TGTGCCAGCAGGACTTTTGTGGTGAACACTGGAGCTTTCTTT,CASRTFVVNTGAFF
TRBJ2-7,.,TRBD1,TRBV12-3/TRBV12-4,TGTGCCAGCAGTCGTAATCGGGACAGCTACGAGCAGTACTTC,CASSRNRDSYEQYF
TRBJ1-1,.,.,TRBV6-5,TGTGCCAGCAGTCACTCCCCGGGGGCGTCGAACACTGAAGCTTTCTTT,CASSHSPGASNTEAFF
TRBJ1-4,many,.,TRBV3-1,TGTGCCAGCAGCAAAGTCGGCGGACTTAATGAAAAACTGTTTTTT,CASSKVGGLNEKLFF
TRBJ1-5,.,TRBD1,TRBV27,TGTGCCAGCAGAAGCGGACAGGGGGCTAATCAGCCCCAGCATTTT,CASRSGQGANQPQHF
TRBJ2-7,many,TRBD1,TRBV29-1,TGCAGCGTTGAAGCAACAGGGGATGGGCCCTACGAGCAGTACTTC,CSVEATGDGPYEQYF
TRBJ2-3,.,TRBD2,TRBV3-1,TGTGCCAGCAGCCAAGAAAGGGGACTAGCGGGGGGCACAGATACGCAGTATTTT,CASSQERGLAGGTDTQYF
TRBJ1-1,many,.,TRBV2,TGTGCCAGCAATTGGGTGGTGGGCACTGAAGCTTTCTTT,CASNWVVGTEAFF
TRBJ2-7,many,.,TRBV12-3/TRBV12-4,TGTGCCAGCAGTTTAGGGGCAGGGACCGAGCAGTACTTC,CASSLGAGTEQYF
TRBJ2-7,many,.,TRBV3-1,TGTGCCAGCAGCCGACGGCTTGACGCCTACGAGCAGTACTTC,CASSRRLDAYEQYF
TRBJ2-6,many,.,TRBV14,TGTGCCAGCAGCCAAAAGGGCTCTGGGGCCAACGTCCTGACTTTC,CASSQKGSGANVLTF
TRBJ2-1,many,TRBD1,TRBV4-3,TGCGCCAGCAGCCATGGACAGGGGGCGCACGGTAATGAGCAGTTCTTC,CASSHGQGAHGNEQFF
TRBJ2-1,many,.,TRBV30,TGTGCCGGGGGACCCAATGAGCAGTTCTTC,CAGGPNEQFF
TRBJ2-3,many,TRBD2,TRBV4-1,TGCGCCAGCAGCCAAGTAGCGGGGGGGCCATATACGCAGTATTTT,CASSQVAGGPYTQYF
TRBJ1-5,many,.,TRBV12-5,TGTGCTAGTGGTTTGAACTCCGGTTATCAGCCCCAGCATTTT,CASGLNSGYQPQHF
TRBJ2-7,many,.,TRBV5-5,TGTGCCAGCAGCTTGGAGGTCGCCAGTCCCTACGAGCAGTACTTC,CASSLEVASPYEQYF
TRBJ1-5,many,.,TRBV4-1,TGCGCCAGCAGCCAAGAAATGGGCGGCGGCAATCAGCCCCAGCATTTT,CASSQEMGGGNQPQHF
TRBJ2-7,many,.,TRBV4-1,TGCGCCAGCAGTCAACAGGGTTCCTACGAGCAGTACTTC,CASSQQGSYEQYF
TRBJ2-6,few,.,TRBV30,TGCGCCGGGACCGCTTTTTCTGGGGCCAACGTCCTGACTTTC,CAGTAFSGANVLTF
TRBJ2-4,few,.,TRBV6-6,TGTGCCAGCAGTTTTTTACCAGGGGAGTCGGAAAACATTCAGTACTTC,CASSFLPGESENIQYF
TRBJ2-5,many,TRBD2,TRBV12-3/TRBV12-4,TGTGCCAGCAGTCCACTAGCGTCCGGAGAGACCCAGTACTTC,CASSPLASGETQYF